Following are 26 T cell receptor beta chains from one sample sequenced in a study of CD8 T cells in ankylosing spondylitis. Study-wide results and limits: What appeared characteristic of ankylosing spondylitis blood was a TCR beta motif of under 10 highly homologous variants.

These receptors have no known antigen. TCRdb passed the 5' RACE reads through MiXCR, listing each CDR3 protein once. The sample holds about 750,000 distinct CDR3 sequences, around a fifth seen once. The material sequenced was blood, either unsorted or a sorted T cell fraction (not recorded which). Receptors were obtained from a male donor with ankylosing spondylitis.

This clonotype was counted between two and nine times. The chain uses TRBV4-3 and TRBJ2-1; D is perhaps TRBD1 or TRBD2 (5 bases each). The germline CDR1 and CDR2 sequences are LGHNA and YSLEER. Trimming cost V 4 bases and J 3 bases, with 13 bases left between them. The CDR3 is made up of 15 amino acids. The CDR3 is CASSRKLGDYNEQFF. For the CDR3, the DNA is TGCGCCAGCAGCCGTAAATTGGGGGACTACAATGAGCAGTTCTTC.

The chain employs TRBV4-1 and TRBJ2-5; TRBD2 matches 13 bases. V was pared by 0 bases and J by 7 bases, with 5 bases of the junction left unmatched. Looked up from germline, CDR1 is MGHRA and CDR2 is YSYEKL. The CDR3 covers 16 residues. CDR3 residues: CASSQELAGGAGTQYF. As DNA, the CDR3 is TGCGCCAGCAGCCAAGAACTAGCGGGGGGGGCGGGGACCCAGTACTTC.

There are many counts of this clonotype. The gene calls are TRBV5-5 and TRBJ2-3; D tentatively reads TRBD1 or TRBD2 (5 bases each). Germline V lookup: CDR1 SGHKS, CDR2 YYEKEE (reference sequence). The CDR3 has 16 amino acids. With 4 bases removed from V and 1 base from J, the gap between germline ends came to 16 bases. The DNA of the CDR3 is TGTGCCAGCAGCGGTGGGACGGGAAGACGCACAGATACGCAGTATTTT. Translated: CASSGGTGRRTDTQYF.

There are a few counts of this clonotype. This chain connects TRBV2 to TRBJ2-1; D gene ambiguous. The CDR3 has 13 residues. Germline-derived CDR1 and CDR2 are SNHLY and FYNNEI. The V end lost 3 bases, the J end lost 5 bases, and 8 bases lay between the germline ends. The DNA for the CDR3 is TGTGCCAGCAGTGATGCTGCAAACAATGAGCAGTTCTTC. Protein product: CASSDAANNEQFF. The whole variable domain, filled in from reference TRBV2 and TRBJ2-1, reads EPEVTQTPSHQVTQMGQEVILRCVPISNHLYFYWYRQILGQKVEFLVSFYNNEISEKSEIFDDQFSVERPDGSNFTLKIRSTKLEDSAMYFCASSDAANNEQFFGPGTRLTVL.

This chain joins TRBV24-1 and TRBJ2-1; no definite D call. The CDR3 has 12 residues. Trimming pared 6 bases from V and 7 bases from J, leaving 9 bases between. Germline V gene sequence: CDR1 KGHDR, CDR2 SFDVKD. The CDR3 spells CATSRFGNEQFF. CDR3 in DNA: TGTGCCACCAGTAGGTTCGGGAATGAGCAGTTCTTC.

The rearrangement uses TRBV7-6 and TRBJ2-7; 10 nucleotides match TRBD1. Per germline, CDR1 SGHVS and CDR2 FNYEAQ. V dropped 6 bases and J dropped 1; count of bases not matched to a gene: 6. This CDR3 spans 15 amino acids. The CDR3 bases are TGTGCCAGCAGTCGGGACAGGGGACAATCCTACGAGCAGTACTTC. This sequence encodes CASSRDRGQSYEQYF. The whole variable domain, filled in from reference TRBV7-6 and TRBJ2-7, reads GAGVSQSPRYKVTKRGQDVALRCDPISGHVSLYWYRQALGQGPEFLTYFNYEAQQDKSGLPNDRFSAERPEGSISTLTIQRTEQRDSAMYRCASSRDRGQSYEQYFGPGTRLTVT.

This clonotype was recorded many times. The chain links TRBV29-1 to TRBJ2-7; D possibly corresponds to TRBD1 (5 bases). Looked up from germline, CDR1 is SQVTM and CDR2 is ANQGSEA. V dropped 7 bases and J dropped 3 bases, with 10 bases sitting between them. This CDR3 contains 11 residues. The CDR3 spells CSALQGYEQYF. In nucleotides, the CDR3 is TGCAGCGCCCTCCAGGGCTACGAGCAGTACTTC.

There are a few counts of this clonotype. The V call is TRBV20-1, the J call TRBJ1-5; D remains unclear. The CDR3 is 13 residues long. The ends were cut back, 7 bases at V and 4 bases at J, with 14 bases in the middle. CDR1 DFQATT and CDR2 SNEGSKA come from the germline V gene (reference sequence). The CDR3 nucleotides read TGCAGTGTTTCAGACACCGTTAATCAGCCCCAGCATTTT. This encodes CSVSDTVNQPQHF.

This clonotype was counted only a few times. The gene calls are TRBV6-1 and TRBJ1-2; tentative D call: TRBD1 (5 bases). The CDR3 totals 15 residues. V lost 2 bases and J lost 2, with 12 bases in between. Germline V lookup: CDR1 MNHNS, CDR2 SASEGT. CDR3: CASSELGQGNYGYTF. CDR3 sequence (DNA): TGTGCCAGCAGTGAACTGGGGCAGGGCAACTATGGCTACACCTTC.

The J gene is TRBJ2-1, the V gene TRBV20-1; D gene unclear. Trimming pared 4 bases from V and 8 bases from J, leaving 12 bases between. Germline CDR1 DFQATT, CDR2 SNEGSKA (reference sequence). The CDR3 extends over 12 amino acids. CDR3 DNA: TGCAGTGCTACCCTCTGGAGCGATGAGCAGTTCTTC. Translated: CSATLWSDEQFF.

CDR3 DNA sequence: TGTGCCAGCAGTCCGACAGGGAGAGGAAGCATTGGCTACGAGCAGTACTTC. Its protein product is CASSPTGRGSIGYEQYF. V gene TRBV27 combines with J gene TRBJ2-7; 7 bases are a match to TRBD1. Losses at the gene ends were 5 bases for V and 3 bases for J; bases not matched to a gene: 16. In germline, CDR1 is MNHEY, CDR2 SMNVEV (reference sequence). The CDR3 contains 17 residues.

The chain uses TRBV10-3 and TRBJ1-2; TRBD1 matches at 8 bases. The CDR3 is 12 amino acids. CDR1 and CDR2 (germline): ENHRY, SYGVKD. V was pared by 8 bases and J by 7 bases, with 6 bases of the junction left unmatched. CDR3 in amino acids: CAIQTGVGGYTF. The CDR3 bases are TGTGCCATCCAGACAGGGGTTGGTGGCTACACCTTC.

This clonotype has only a few counts. The genes are TRBV25-1 and TRBJ1-3, with TRBD1 identical over 10 bases. The ends lost 4 bases at V and 1 base at J; junction bases unmatched: 1. CDR3 length equals 15 residues. Germline lookup yields CDR1 MGHDK and CDR2 SYGVNS. In DNA, the CDR3 is TGTGCCAGCAGTGCGGACAGGGGGTCTGGAAACACCATATATTTT. As protein: CASSADRGSGNTIYF.

The CDR3 DNA reads as TGTGCCAGCAGAACCCGCGGACTAGCGCCCTCCGGGGAGCTGTTTTTT. This gives the protein CASRTRGLAPSGELFF. The V and J genes are TRBV12-3 or TRBV12-4 and TRBJ2-2, with TRBD2 identical over 9 bases. Trimming cost V 6 bases and J 6 bases; bases outside gene matches: 11. The CDR3 is 16 amino acids.

This clonotype was detected only a few times. The CDR3 nucleotides read TGTGCCAGCAGTTACTCAGGGACAGTGGCTAATGAAAAACTGTTTTTT. It encodes CASSYSGTVANEKLFF. The rearrangement uses TRBV6-5 and TRBJ1-4, with 7 positions matching TRBD1. The V and J ends lost 0 bases and 3 bases, in that order; junction bases with no gene match: 4. The CDR3 runs to 16 residues. Germline V CDR1 and CDR2: MNHEY, SVGAGI.

The rearrangement links TRBV4-3 to TRBJ2-7; D remains ambiguous. Between the trimmed V and J ends, which lost 2 bases and 6 bases, there was a span of 14 bases. The CDR3 spans 14 residues. The V gene's germline CDR1 is LGHNA and CDR2 YSLEER. CDR3 sequence: CASSQFEDYTEQYF. CDR3 nucleotide sequence: TGCGCCAGCAGCCAATTTGAGGATTATACCGAGCAGTACTTC.

This clonotype was detected a few times. The genes are TRBV13 and TRBJ2-1; D might be TRBD1 (7 bases). The CDR3 sequence is 16 residues long. Germline loops: CDR1 PRHDT, CDR2 FYEKMQ (reference sequence). V was trimmed by 1 base and J by 6 bases, leaving 16 bases between them. The CDR3 reads CASSLEGGLEGNEQFF. The CDR3 coding sequence is TGTGCCAGCAGCTTAGAAGGGGGCCTGGAGGGCAATGAGCAGTTCTTC.

The V and J genes are TRBV20-1 and TRBJ2-7; 9 nucleotides agree with TRBD1. The CDR3 has 16 residues. V trimming: 0 bases; J trimming: 2 bases; junction bases outside the gene matches: 8. Germline V gene data show CDR1 as DFQATT and CDR2 as SNEGSKA (reference sequence). The CDR3 protein is CSARDVSGTGPYEQYF. DNA of the CDR3: TGCAGTGCTAGAGATGTGTCCGGGACAGGGCCCTACGAGCAGTACTTC.

The chain couples TRBV4-2 to TRBJ1-1; weak D call: TRBD1 (6 bases). The germline gives CDR1 LGHNA, CDR2 YNFKEQ. Trimming removed 3 bases from V and 3 bases from J, with 14 bases in between. The CDR3 has 15 amino acids. The CDR3 reads CASSQGGGVDTEAFF. In nucleotides, the CDR3 is TGTGCCAGCAGCCAGGGGGGGGGCGTCGACACTGAAGCTTTCTTT.

This clonotype was observed a handful of times. The rearrangement uses TRBV15 and TRBJ2-3, with 7 bases matching TRBD1. This CDR3 is built from 14 residues. Germline trimming cut 3 bases from V and 6 bases from J; bases unmatched to any gene: 6. Germline V CDR1 and CDR2: LNHNV, YYDKDF (reference sequence). The CDR3: CATSSRTGVDTQYF. Here the CDR3 DNA reads TGTGCCACCAGCAGCCGGACAGGTGTTGATACGCAGTATTTT.

The genes are TRBV6-5 and TRBJ2-1; perhaps D is TRBD1 or TRBD2 (5 bases each). CDR3 size: 15 residues. Trimming shortened V by 4 bases and J by 5 bases, and 15 bases separated the two germline ends. The germline gives CDR1 MNHEY, CDR2 SVGAGI. CDR3 sequence reads: CASSSPGQVNNEQFF. CDR3 nucleotides: TGTGCCAGCAGTTCCCCGGGGCAGGTGAACAATGAGCAGTTCTTC.

There are a few counts of this clonotype. The CDR3 is CSVSVSGTVGEAFF. CDR3 DNA sequence: TGCAGTGTTTCAGTGTCGGGGACAGTGGGTGAAGCTTTCTTT. The gene calls are TRBV20-1 and TRBJ1-1; 7 bases agree with TRBD1. The CDR3 spans 14 residues. The junction had 15 bases not matched to a gene; V was cut back by 7 bases and J by 7 bases. CDR1 DFQATT and CDR2 SNEGSKA come from the germline V gene (reference sequence).

The genes are TRBV7-9 and TRBJ2-2; 10 nucleotides align to TRBD1. Germline CDR1 SEHNR, CDR2 FQNEAQ (reference sequence). There are 15 residues in the CDR3. V shed 4 bases and J 6 bases; nucleotides not matched to a gene: 5. This CDR3 reads CASSSGTGVSGELFF. The CDR3 nucleotides read TGTGCCAGCAGCTCCGGGACAGGGGTCTCCGGGGAGCTGTTTTTT. The whole variable domain, filled in from reference TRBV7-9 and TRBJ2-2, reads DTGVSQNPRHKITKRGQNVTFRCDPISEHNRLYWYRQTLGQGPEFLTYFQNEAQLEKSRLLSDRFSAERPKGSFSTLEIQRTEQGDSAMYLCASSSGTGVSGELFFGEGSRLTVL.

The chain couples TRBV6-2 or TRBV6-3 to TRBJ2-7, with D tentatively TRBD2 (5 bases). Trimming took 0 bases from V and 5 from J, leaving 14 bases between them. This CDR3 is built from 15 residues. Germline CDR1 reads MNHEY; CDR2 reads SVGEGT. CDR3 loop: CASSYSRGRSNEQYF. The DNA of the CDR3 is TGTGCCAGCAGTTACTCCCGGGGAAGGTCTAACGAGCAGTACTTC.

The sample holds a few counts of this clonotype. The CDR3 spells CSARGRGEYNEQFF. The CDR3 bases are TGCAGTGCTAGGGGACGGGGGGAGTACAATGAGCAGTTCTTC. The chain joins TRBV20-1 to TRBJ2-1, with 7 nucleotides matching TRBD2. V lost 3 bases, J lost 4 bases, and 6 bases stayed unmatched. Germline CDR1 reads DFQATT; CDR2 reads SNEGSKA (reference sequence). CDR3 length equals 14 residues.

The chain employs TRBV7-9 and TRBJ2-1; tentatively, D is TRBD1 or TRBD2 (6 bases each). The V gene lost 3 bases and the J gene lost 4 bases, with 19 bases spanning the gap. Germline lookup yields CDR1 SEHNR and CDR2 FQNEAQ (reference sequence). This CDR3 spans 17 amino acids. The CDR3 DNA follows: TGTGCCAGCAGCTTTGGGGTCGAGGGGGGATATTACAATGAGCAGTTCTTC. The encoded protein is CASSFGVEGGYYNEQFF.